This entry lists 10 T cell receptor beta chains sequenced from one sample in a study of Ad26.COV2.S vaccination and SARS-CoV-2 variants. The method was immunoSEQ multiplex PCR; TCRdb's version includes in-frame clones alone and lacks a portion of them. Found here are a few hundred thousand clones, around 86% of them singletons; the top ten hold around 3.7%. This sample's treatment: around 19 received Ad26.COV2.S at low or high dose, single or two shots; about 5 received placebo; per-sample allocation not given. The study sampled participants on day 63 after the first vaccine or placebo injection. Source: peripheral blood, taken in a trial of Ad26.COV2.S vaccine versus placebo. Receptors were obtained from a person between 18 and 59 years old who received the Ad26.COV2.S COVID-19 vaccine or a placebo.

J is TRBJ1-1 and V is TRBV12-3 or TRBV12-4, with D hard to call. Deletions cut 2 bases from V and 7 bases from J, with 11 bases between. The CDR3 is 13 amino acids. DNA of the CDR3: TGTGCCAGCAGTTTATTCGCAGGACGTGAAGCTTTCTTT. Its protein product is CASSLFAGREAFF.

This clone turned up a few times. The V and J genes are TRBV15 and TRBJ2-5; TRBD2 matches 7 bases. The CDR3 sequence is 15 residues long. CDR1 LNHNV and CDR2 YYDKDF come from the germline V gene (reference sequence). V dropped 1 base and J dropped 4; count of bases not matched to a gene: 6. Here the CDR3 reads CATSRGTGGTETQYF. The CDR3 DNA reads TGTGCCACCAGCAGAGGTACGGGGGGTACAGAGACCCAGTACTTC.

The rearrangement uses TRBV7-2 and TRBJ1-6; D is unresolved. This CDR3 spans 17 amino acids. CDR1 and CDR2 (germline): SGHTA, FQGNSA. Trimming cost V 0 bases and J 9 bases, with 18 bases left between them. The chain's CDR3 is CASSLAVGLTRGSPLHF. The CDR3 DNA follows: TGTGCCAGCAGCTTAGCGGTCGGCCTAACCCGGGGTTCACCCCTCCACTTT.

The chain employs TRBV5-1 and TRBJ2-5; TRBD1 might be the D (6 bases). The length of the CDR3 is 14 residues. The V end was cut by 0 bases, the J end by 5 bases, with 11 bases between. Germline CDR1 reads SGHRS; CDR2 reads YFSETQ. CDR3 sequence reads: CASSLVGAWETQYF. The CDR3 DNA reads TGCGCCAGCAGCTTGGTGGGGGCTTGGGAGACCCAGTACTTC.

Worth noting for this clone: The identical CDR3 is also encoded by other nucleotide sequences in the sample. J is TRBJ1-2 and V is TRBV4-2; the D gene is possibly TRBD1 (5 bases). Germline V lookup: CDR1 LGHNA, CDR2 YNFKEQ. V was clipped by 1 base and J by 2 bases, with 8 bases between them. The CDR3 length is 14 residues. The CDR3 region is CASSQVGGNYGYTF. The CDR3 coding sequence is TGTGCCAGCAGCCAAGTCGGGGGGAACTATGGCTACACCTTC.

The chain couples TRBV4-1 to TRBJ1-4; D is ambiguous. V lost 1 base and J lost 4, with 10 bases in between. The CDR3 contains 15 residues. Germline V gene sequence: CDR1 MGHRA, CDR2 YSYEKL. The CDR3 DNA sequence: TGCGCCAGCAGCCAAGTTCTACCTATTAATGAAAAACTGTTTTTT. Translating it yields CASSQVLPINEKLFF.

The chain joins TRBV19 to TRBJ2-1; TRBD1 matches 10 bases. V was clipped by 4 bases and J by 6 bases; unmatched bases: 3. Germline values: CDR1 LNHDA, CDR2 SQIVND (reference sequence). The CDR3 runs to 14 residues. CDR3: CASSTGQGSNEQFF. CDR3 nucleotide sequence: TGTGCCAGTAGTACGGGACAGGGGTCCAATGAGCAGTTCTTC.

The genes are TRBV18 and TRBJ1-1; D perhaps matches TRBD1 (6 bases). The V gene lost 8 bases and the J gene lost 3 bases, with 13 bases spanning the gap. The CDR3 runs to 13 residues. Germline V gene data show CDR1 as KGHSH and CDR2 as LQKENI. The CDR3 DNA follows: TGTGCCAGCCACAGGGAAAGGGACACTGAAGCTTTCTTT. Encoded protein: CASHRERDTEAFF.

The CDR3 loop reads CASSLLGQSSNQPQHF. The CDR3 bases are TGTGCCAGCAGTTTACTAGGACAGAGTAGCAATCAGCCCCAGCATTTT. The rearrangement joins TRBV27 to TRBJ1-5; D is perhaps TRBD1 (6 bases). The germline gives CDR1 MNHEY, CDR2 SMNVEV (reference sequence). V was shortened by 2 bases and J by 0 bases, with 11 bases between the two germline ends. The CDR3 totals 16 residues.

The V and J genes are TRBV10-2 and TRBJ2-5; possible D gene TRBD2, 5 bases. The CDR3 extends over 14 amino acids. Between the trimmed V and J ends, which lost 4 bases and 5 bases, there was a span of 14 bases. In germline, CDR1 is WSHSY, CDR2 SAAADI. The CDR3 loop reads CASSGRMEEETQYF. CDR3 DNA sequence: TGCGCCAGCAGTGGTAGGATGGAGGAGGAGACCCAGTACTTC.